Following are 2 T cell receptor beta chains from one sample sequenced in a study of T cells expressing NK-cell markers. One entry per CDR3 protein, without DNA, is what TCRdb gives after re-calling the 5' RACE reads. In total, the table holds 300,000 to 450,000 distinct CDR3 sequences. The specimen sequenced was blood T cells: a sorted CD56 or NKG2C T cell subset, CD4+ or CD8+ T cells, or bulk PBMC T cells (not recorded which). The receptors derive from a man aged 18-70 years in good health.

The CDR3: CASSYGGQGAYGGYTF. The chain links TRBV11-2 to TRBJ1-2; absent DNA, TCRdb's TRBD1 call cannot be checked. Per germline, CDR1 SGHAT and CDR2 FQNNGV. The CDR3 has 16 amino acids.

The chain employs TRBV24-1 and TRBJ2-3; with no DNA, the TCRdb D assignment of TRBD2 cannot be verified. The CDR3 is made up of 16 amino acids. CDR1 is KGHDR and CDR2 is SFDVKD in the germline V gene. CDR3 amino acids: CATSDSSYPGTDTQYF.